This T cell receptor beta chain was retrieved from a study of cytotoxic CD8 clonotypes in ibrutinib-treated CLL. Germline V gene sequence: CDR1 ENHRY, CDR2 SYGVKD. The CDR3 totals 14 residues. The V segment lost 10 bases and the J segment 7 bases; nucleotides outside the gene matches: 11. Sequenced by immunoSEQ multiplex PCR; TCRdb stores in-frame clones only, minus some. In the table there are a few hundred thousand clones, 70% to 80% of which are singletons. This clonotype originated in a human donor with chronic lymphocytic leukemia. The sample in question was PBMCs, obtained before ibrutinib treatment. The chain employs TRBV10-3 and TRBJ1-4; the match to TRBD1 covers 8 bases. The CDR3 nucleotides are TGTGCCACCGGGACGCGGACAGGGAGTGAAAAACTGTTTTTT. It is translated as CATGTRTGSEKLFF.